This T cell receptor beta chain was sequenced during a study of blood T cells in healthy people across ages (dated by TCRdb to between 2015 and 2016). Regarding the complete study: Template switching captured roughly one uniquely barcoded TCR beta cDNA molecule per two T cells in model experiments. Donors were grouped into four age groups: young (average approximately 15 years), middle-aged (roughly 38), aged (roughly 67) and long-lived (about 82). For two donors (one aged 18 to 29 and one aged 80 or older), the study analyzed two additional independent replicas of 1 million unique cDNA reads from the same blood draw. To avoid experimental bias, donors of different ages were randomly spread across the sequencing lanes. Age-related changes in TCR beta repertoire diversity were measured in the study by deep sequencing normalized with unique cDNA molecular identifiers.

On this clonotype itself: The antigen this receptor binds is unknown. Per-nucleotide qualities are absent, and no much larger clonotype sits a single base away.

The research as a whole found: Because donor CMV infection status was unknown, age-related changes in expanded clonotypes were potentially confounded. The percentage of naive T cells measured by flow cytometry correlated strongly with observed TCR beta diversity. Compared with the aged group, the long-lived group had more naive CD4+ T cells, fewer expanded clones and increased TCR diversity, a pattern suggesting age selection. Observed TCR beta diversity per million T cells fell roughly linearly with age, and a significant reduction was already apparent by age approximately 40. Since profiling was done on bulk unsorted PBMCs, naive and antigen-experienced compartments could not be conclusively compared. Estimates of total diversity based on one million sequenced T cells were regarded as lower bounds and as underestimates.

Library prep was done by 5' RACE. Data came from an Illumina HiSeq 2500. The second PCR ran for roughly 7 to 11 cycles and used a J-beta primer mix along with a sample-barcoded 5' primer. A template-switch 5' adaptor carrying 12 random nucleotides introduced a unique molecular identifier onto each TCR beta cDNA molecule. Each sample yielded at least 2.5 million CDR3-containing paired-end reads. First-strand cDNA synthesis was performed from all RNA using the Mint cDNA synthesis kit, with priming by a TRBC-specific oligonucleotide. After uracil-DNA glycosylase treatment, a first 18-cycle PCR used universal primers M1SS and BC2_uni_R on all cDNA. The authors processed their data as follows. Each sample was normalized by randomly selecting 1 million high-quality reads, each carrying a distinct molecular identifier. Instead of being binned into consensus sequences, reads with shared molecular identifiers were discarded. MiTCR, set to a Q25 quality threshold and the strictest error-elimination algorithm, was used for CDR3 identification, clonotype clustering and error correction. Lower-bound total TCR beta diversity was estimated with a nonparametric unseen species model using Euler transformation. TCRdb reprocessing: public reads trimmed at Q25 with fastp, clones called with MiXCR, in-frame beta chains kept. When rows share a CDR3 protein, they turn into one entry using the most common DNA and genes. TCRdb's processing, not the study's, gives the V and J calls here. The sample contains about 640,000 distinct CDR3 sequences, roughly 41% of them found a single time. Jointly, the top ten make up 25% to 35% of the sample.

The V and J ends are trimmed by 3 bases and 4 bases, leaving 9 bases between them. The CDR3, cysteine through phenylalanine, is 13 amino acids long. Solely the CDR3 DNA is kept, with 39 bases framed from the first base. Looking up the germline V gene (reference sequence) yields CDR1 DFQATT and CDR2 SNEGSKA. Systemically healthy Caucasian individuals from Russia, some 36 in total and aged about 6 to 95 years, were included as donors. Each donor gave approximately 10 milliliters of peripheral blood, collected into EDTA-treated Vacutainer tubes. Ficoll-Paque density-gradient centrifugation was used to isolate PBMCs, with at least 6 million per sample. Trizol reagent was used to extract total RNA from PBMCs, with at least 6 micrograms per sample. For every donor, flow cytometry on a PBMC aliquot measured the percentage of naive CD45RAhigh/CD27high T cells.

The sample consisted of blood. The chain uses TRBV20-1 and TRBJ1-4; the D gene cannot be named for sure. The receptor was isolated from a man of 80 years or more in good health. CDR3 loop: CSASPSYNEKLFF. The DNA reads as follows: TGCAGTGCTAGTCCCAGCTATAATGAAAAACTGTTTTTT.